The source of this TCR beta chain is a study of a mutant IDH1 vaccine in newly diagnosed glioma (dated by TCRdb to the early 2020s). Study-level background: Vaccination began 4-6 weeks after radiotherapy alone, or alongside temozolomide cycles in the chemotherapy-containing groups. The roughly 34 treated patients were roughly 62% male and 37.5% female, with a mean age of roughly 40 years. Prior to enrollment, standard therapy consisting of radiotherapy alone, temozolomide alone, or radiochemotherapy with temozolomide had been administered to patients, with the combination being received by most patients. The week-35 safety follow-up was designated visit V12, and the week-47 end of study was designated visit V13. Six visits were used for peripheral blood collection: V03 (baseline), V05, V07, V10, V12 and V13. Longitudinal TCRB deep sequencing was done for 20 to 25 treated patients, wherever samples were available for exploratory analyses.

Library prep was done by the immunoSEQ multiplex PCR assay. Rearranged TCR beta chain sequences were amplified with the hsTCRB Kit following the manufacturer's protocol. An Illumina MiSeq was used to sequence the TCRB libraries. The paper's processing steps were these. Demultiplexing, trimming and gene mapping were performed with the kit vendor's proprietary platform. The source is immuneACCESS, and TCRdb retained only in-frame sequences with V and J called. Part of the clones is not carried over; for the studies checked, unresolved V genes explain less than half of this, and the remainder is unexplained. D and trimming were read from the DNA, whereas the V and J calls and clone size are those reported in that table. Present in this sample are roughly 50,000 clones, around four fifths of which were seen just once. Jointly, the top ten make up around 6.7% of the sample. The junction carries 13 bases between V and J, which are trimmed by 2 bases and 9 bases respectively. There are 13 amino acids in the CDR3, from cysteine to phenylalanine inclusive. The kept DNA is CDR3 alone, 39 bases in frame from the first base. Sequences PRHDT (CDR1) and FYEKMQ (CDR2) are obtained from the germline V gene (reference sequence).

With respect to this clone: Its recognized antigen is unknown. Per-base quality was not reported, and no clone a single base away is much larger than it.

Study-level results and caveats: PBMC samples for TCRB deep sequencing were selected based on availability. Across multiple MHC alleles, vaccine-induced immune responses were seen in around 93% of patients. Pseudoprogression seemed to be unrelated to changes in the top peripheral T cell clonotypes found by TCRB sequencing. It was noted by the authors that analyses of patient blood samples could not be reproduced owing to sample limitations.

In the paper's terms, the time point label means: week 35, safety follow-up. A 20-mer mutant IDH1 peptide at 300 micrograms in Montanide made up each vaccine dose, which was injected subcutaneously together with topical imiquimod. Eight vaccinations were administered to patients in weeks 1, 3, 5, 7, 11, 15, 19 and 23, corresponding to visits V03 through V10. Donors had newly diagnosed WHO grade 3 or 4 IDH1-mutant astrocytomas with loss of nuclear ATRX. The samples were drawn from NOA16, a multicentre, single-arm, open-label phase I trial in Germany that tested a mutant IDH1 peptide vaccine in humans for the first time. Genomic DNA for TCRB sequencing was extracted from EDTA blood using the DNeasy Blood and Tissue Kit.

The sample here was PBMCs, taken from a glioma patient whose treatment included an IDH1 peptide vaccine. The chain uses TRBV13 and TRBJ2-5, with no reliable assignment of the D segment. The TCR originated in a man between 35 and 55 years old with glioma. In nucleotides, the sequence is TGTGCCAGCAGCTTAACGGGTAGCTTGGCCCAGTACTTC. This is translated as CASSLTGSLAQYF.